Below are 28 T cell receptor beta chains sequenced from a single sample in a study of T cells in women clearing cervical HPV infection. Method: immunoSEQ multiplex PCR; TCRdb's copy keeps in-frame clones and lacks some. This sample's table reports 21,000 or so clones. The specimen sequenced was blood buffy coat. These receptors were obtained from a woman between 18 and 70 years old with a cervical HPV16 infection that either progressed to CIN3+ or cleared (not recorded which).

On this clone: Coverage ceases 3 residues before the CDR3 finishes, and the germline J gene fills in the end. This chain connects TRBV5-1 to TRBJ1-4, with D unresolved. Germline lookup yields CDR1 SGHRS and CDR2 YFSETQ. This CDR3 comprises 14 residues. The V end lost 0 bases, the J end lost 7 bases, and 10 bases lay between the germline ends. CDR3 sequence: CASSLDTRGEKLFF. Partial CDR3 DNA: TGCGCCAGCAGCTTGGACACGAGAGGTGAAAAA.

As concerns this clone: Read sequence stops 3 residues before the CDR3 end, and the germline J gene provides the missing end. The chain has TRBV5-1 and TRBJ2-2; D perhaps matches TRBD1 (6 bases). The V and J ends lost 0 bases and 6 bases respectively, with 9 bases between them. Per germline, CDR1 SGHRS and CDR2 YFSETQ. This CDR3 spans 14 amino acids. CDR3 region: CASSLVGASGELFF. The CDR3 DNA, read in part, is TGCGCCAGCAGCTTGGTGGGGGCCTCCGGGGAG.

With regard to this clone: The CDR3 is cut off 3 residues early in the read; its end comes from the germline J gene. The rearrangement uses TRBV19 and TRBJ1-4; weak D call: TRBD1 (6 bases). Germline V gives CDR1 LNHDA, CDR2 SQIVND (reference sequence). The CDR3 consists of 14 residues. CDR3 bases read: TGTGCCAGTAGTATCGCGGGGGGCGGTTCACCA. Protein: CASSIAGGGSP. The complete CDR3 sequence is CASSIAGGGSPLFF.

The chain's CDR3 is CASSYGTSGGSYNEQFF. The CDR3 DNA, read in part, is TGTGCCAGCAGTTACGGGACTAGCGGGGGGTCCTACAATGAG. J is TRBJ2-1 and V is TRBV6-2 or TRBV6-3, with TRBD2 identical over 15 bases. The read falls 3 residues short of the CDR3 end, and the missing part is taken from the germline J gene. With V trimmed by 2 bases and J by 1 base, 0 bases remained unmatched. CDR1 MNHEY and CDR2 SVGEGT come from the germline V gene. This CDR3 region has 17 residues.

To note about this clone: The observed sequence ends 3 residues before the CDR3 terminus, with the missing tail filled in from the germline J gene. The chain combines TRBV10-2 with TRBJ2-7, with 8 bases fitting TRBD2. Germline V CDR1 and CDR2: WSHSY, SAAADI. The CDR3 extends over 15 amino acids. V shed 6 bases and J 2 bases; nucleotides not matched to a gene: 9. CDR3 protein: CASRRTSGSTYEQYF. CDR3 DNA, as far as it was read: TGCGCCAGCAGACGTACTAGCGGCAGCACCTACGAG.

Of note for this clone: The sequence runs out 3 residues before the end of the CDR3; the remainder is reconstructed from the germline J gene. J is TRBJ2-1 and V is TRBV5-1; TRBD1 might be the D (7 bases). The CDR3 sequence is 18 residues long. Germline loops: CDR1 SGHRS, CDR2 YFSETQ. V lost 3 bases, J lost 0 bases, and 19 bases lay in between. The part of the CDR3 DNA that was read is TGCGCCAGCAGCTCCCGAAAGGGGGCGGGGAGCTCCTACAATGAG. It is translated as CASSSRKGAGSSYNE. The whole CDR3 protein is CASSSRKGAGSSYNEQFF.

Comment on this clone: The CDR3 end falls 3 residues outside the read, so it is completed with the germline J gene. This rearrangement joins TRBV7-9 to TRBJ2-7, with 8 nucleotides matching TRBD1. The CDR3 sequence is 14 residues long. Germline trimming cut 5 bases from V and 4 bases from J; bases unmatched to any gene: 7. Germline V gene data show CDR1 as SEHNR and CDR2 as FQNEAQ (reference sequence). The CDR3 loop reads CASSDWTGNYEQYF. Incomplete CDR3 DNA: TGTGCCAGCAGCGACTGGACAGGGAATTACGAG.

Points on this clone: The sequence runs out 3 residues before the end of the CDR3; the remainder is reconstructed from the germline J gene. V gene TRBV4-2 combines with J gene TRBJ2-3, with D possibly being TRBD1 (5 bases). With 1 base removed from V and 0 bases from J, the gap between germline ends came to 14 bases. The CDR3 length is 17 residues. Germline V CDR1 and CDR2: LGHNA, YNFKEQ. CDR3 DNA, as far as it was read: TGTGCCAGCAGCCAAGCAGCAACAGGTTCTAGCACAGATACG. It encodes CASSQAATGSSTDT. The whole CDR3 protein reads CASSQAATGSSTDTQYF.

On this clone itself: The read halts 3 residues ahead of the CDR3 end, with the missing end drawn from the germline J gene. The V gene is TRBV5-1, the J gene TRBJ1-1, with a weak D call TRBD1 (6 bases). The CDR3 is 13 amino acids. The germline gives CDR1 SGHRS, CDR2 YFSETQ. Here the CDR3 reads CASSPGARDIAFF. The covered CDR3 bases are TGCGCCAGCAGCCCTGGGGCCAGGGACATT.

A word on this clone: The missing CDR3 end, 3 residues past where the read stops, is filled in from the germline J gene. V gene TRBV14 combines with J gene TRBJ1-1; possibly TRBD1 for D (5 bases). CDR1 SGHDN and CDR2 FVKESK come from the germline V gene. Trimming pared 2 bases from V and 6 bases from J, leaving 10 bases between. The CDR3 contains 13 residues. CDR3 residues: CASSQWGGAEAFF. CDR3 bases read: TGTGCCAGCAGCCAATGGGGGGGGGCTGAA.

Worth noting for this clone: The read comes to an end 3 residues before the CDR3 does, leaving the germline J gene to fill in the end. The chain joins TRBV20-1 to TRBJ2-3, with a tentative D call TRBD1 (6 bases). There are 15 residues in the CDR3. Germline CDR1 is DFQATT and CDR2 is SNEGSKA (reference sequence). V was cut by 0 bases and J by 0 bases, with 10 bases left in between. The chain's CDR3 is CSARDQGPSTDTQYF. The DNA read from the CDR3 is TGCAGTGCTAGAGATCAGGGGCCTAGCACAGATACG.

About this clone: The read falls 3 residues short of the CDR3 end, and the missing part is taken from the germline J gene. V usage is TRBV7-2 and J usage is TRBJ2-1, with TRBD2 as a possible D gene (5 bases). Germline CDR1 reads SGHTA; CDR2 reads FQGNSA. Trimming pared 5 bases from V and 8 bases from J, leaving 13 bases between. The CDR3 covers 13 residues. The part of the CDR3 DNA that was read is TGTGCCAGCAGCCCCTCACTAGTTCATGAG. It yields the protein CASSPSLVHE. The entire CDR3 is CASSPSLVHEQFF.

As concerns this clone: The read finishes 3 residues shy of the CDR3 end, and the germline J gene is used to complete it. V gene TRBV11-2 combines with J gene TRBJ2-1; D unclear. The germline CDR1 and CDR2 sequences are SGHAT and FQNNGV. With 2 bases removed from V and 5 bases from J, the gap between germline ends came to 10 bases. The CDR3 is made up of 14 amino acids. The CDR3 bases that were read are TGTGCCAGCAGCTTATCCCCCAGAGACAATGAG. It translates to CASSLSPRDNE. The full CDR3 is CASSLSPRDNEQFF.

With respect to this clone: The read halts 3 residues ahead of the CDR3 end, with the missing end drawn from the germline J gene. The chain employs TRBV18 and TRBJ2-1; 12 bases are shared with TRBD2. Germline V gives CDR1 KGHSH, CDR2 LQKENI. The CDR3 totals 16 residues. The junction had 5 bases not matched to a gene; V was cut back by 1 base and J by 7 bases. The CDR3 loop reads CASSPRLAGADNEQFF. CDR3 DNA, as far as it was read: TGTGCCAGCTCACCACGACTAGCGGGAGCGGATAATGAG.

Concerning this clone: The DNA ends 3 residues before the CDR3 does, and the rest of the CDR3 is filled in from the germline J gene. Different DNA sequences within this sample yield the same CDR3. The rearrangement joins TRBV18 to TRBJ2-5; 8 positions agree with TRBD1. Per the germline V gene, CDR1 is KGHSH and CDR2 is LQKENI. The CDR3 spans 14 residues. After removal of 8 bases from V and 1 base from J, the junction contained 6 bases not matched to a gene. Here the CDR3 reads CASTPQGAQETQYF. Partial CDR3 DNA: TGTGCCAGCACCCCCCAGGGGGCCCAAGAGACC.

Concerning this clone: The DNA ends 3 residues before the CDR3 does, and the rest of the CDR3 is filled in from the germline J gene. This chain connects TRBV19 to TRBJ2-3; TRBD2 might be the D (5 bases). Germline V gene data show CDR1 as LNHDA and CDR2 as SQIVND (reference sequence). The CDR3 runs to 13 residues. The CDR3 reads CASSIPSNQPQYF. The DNA read from the CDR3 is TGTGCCAGTAGTATACCTAGCAATCAGCCG.

On this clone: The sequenced fragment ends 3 residues before the CDR3 boundary, so the rest is inferred from the germline J gene. The V call is TRBV19, the J call TRBJ1-2, with a tentative D call TRBD1 (6 bases). Germline V gene lookup returns CDR1 LNHDA and CDR2 SQIVND (reference sequence). This CDR3 comprises 15 residues. This CDR3 reads CASSLLAGGYNDYTF. Incomplete CDR3 DNA: TGTGCCAGTAGTTTATTAGCGGGGGGCTACAATGAC.

Partial CDR3 DNA: TGCAGCGGTGCGGGACTAGCGGGGGGGGAGACG. Its protein product is CSGAGLAGGET. The whole CDR3 is CSGAGLAGGETQYF. The chain is built from TRBV29-1 and TRBJ2-3, with 16 bases aligning to TRBD2. The sequence runs out 3 residues before the end of the CDR3; the remainder is reconstructed from the germline J gene. The length of the CDR3 is 14 residues. CDR1 and CDR2 (germline): SQVTM, ANQGSEA.

As regards this clone: The missing CDR3 end, 3 residues past where the read stops, is filled in from the germline J gene. This chain uses TRBV19 with TRBJ2-2; tentatively, D is TRBD2 (6 bases). V lost 6 bases, J lost 4 bases, and 18 bases lay in between. Looked up from germline, CDR1 is LNHDA and CDR2 is SQIVND (reference sequence). CDR3 length equals 16 residues. CDR3 bases read: TGTGCCAGTAGGCCCGGCTCCCGGGGGTTCACCGGGGAG. Translation: CASRPGSRGFTGE. In full, the CDR3 reads CASRPGSRGFTGELFF.

In regard to this clone: The observed sequence ends 3 residues before the CDR3 terminus, with the missing tail filled in from the germline J gene. The chain is built from TRBV9 and TRBJ2-1; 8 bases are shared with TRBD2. V was clipped by 0 bases and J by 5 bases; unmatched bases: 7. The CDR3 covers 16 residues. Germline assignment: CDR1 SGDLS and CDR2 YYNGEE. The chain's CDR3 is CASSVGGLGTDNEQFF. The CDR3 DNA, read in part, is TGTGCCAGCAGCGTAGGGGGACTAGGCACGGACAATGAG.

In regard to this clone: Coverage ceases 3 residues before the CDR3 finishes, and the germline J gene fills in the end. The chain links TRBV19 to TRBJ1-4, with D hard to call. Deletions cut 9 bases from V and 0 bases from J, with 14 bases between. The CDR3 has 15 residues. Germline CDR1 LNHDA, CDR2 SQIVND (reference sequence). The CDR3 protein is CASSGRTATNEKLFF. Incomplete CDR3 DNA: TGTGCCAGCTCCGGGAGGACTGCAACTAATGAAAAA.

About this clone itself: The read comes to an end 3 residues before the CDR3 does, leaving the germline J gene to fill in the end. The V and J genes are TRBV6-1 and TRBJ2-1, with TRBD2 as a possible D gene (7 bases). V shed 2 bases and J shed 6 bases, with 14 bases lying between them. CDR3 length equals 15 residues. Germline V gene lookup returns CDR1 MNHNS and CDR2 SASEGT. The CDR3 loop is CASSEYGGGSNEQFF. The covered CDR3 bases are TGTGCCAGCAGTGAATATGGCGGGGGCTCCAATGAG.

About this clone itself: The sequenced fragment ends 3 residues before the CDR3 boundary, so the rest is inferred from the germline J gene. This rearrangement joins TRBV7-9 to TRBJ2-7, with a weak D call TRBD1 (5 bases). Between the trimmed V and J ends, which lost 4 bases and 3 bases, there was a span of 7 bases. The CDR3 runs 12 residues. Germline V CDR1 and CDR2: SEHNR, FQNEAQ (reference sequence). CDR3 amino acids: CASSSGHYEQYF. CDR3 DNA (partial): TGTGCCAGCAGCTCAGGGCACTACGAG. The variable domain in full, completed from reference TRBV7-9 and TRBJ2-7, reads DTGVSQNPRHKITKRGQNVTFRCDPISEHNRLYWYRQTLGQGPEFLTYFQNEAQLEKSRLLSDRFSAERPKGSFSTLEIQRTEQGDSAMYLCASSSGHYEQYFGPGTRLTVT.

This chain's CDR3 is CASSLPRQGARELFF. The sequenced CDR3 bases are TGTGCCAGCAGCTTACCTCGACAGGGGGCCAGGGAG. This rearrangement joins TRBV7-2 to TRBJ2-2, with 10 bases lining up with TRBD1. The read is 3 residues too short to cover the CDR3 end, so that end is filled in from the germline J gene. This CDR3 has 15 residues. V shed 2 bases, J shed 9 bases, and the junction held 6 bases outside the gene matches. The germline gives CDR1 SGHTA, CDR2 FQGNSA.

A note on this clone: Read coverage stops 3 residues before the CDR3 terminus; the germline J gene supplies the remainder. The rearrangement links TRBV7-9 to TRBJ1-2; D is unclear. Germline V gene sequence: CDR1 SEHNR, CDR2 FQNEAQ (reference sequence). Trimming shortened V by 2 bases and J by 2 bases, and 12 bases separated the two germline ends. The CDR3 runs 15 residues. The sequenced part of the CDR3 DNA is TGTGCCAGCAGCTTAAGCGGGGTTATCAACTATGGC. Residues: CASSLSGVINYG. The whole CDR3 is CASSLSGVINYGYTF.

Points on this clone: From the germline J gene comes the end of the CDR3, since the read stops 3 residues before it. The rearrangement joins TRBV19 to TRBJ2-4; 9 nucleotides match TRBD1. This CDR3 is 15 amino acids long. Germline V gives CDR1 LNHDA, CDR2 SQIVND (reference sequence). The part of the CDR3 DNA that was read is TGTGCCAGTAGCCCAACACTCACAGGGGGCAATGGT. Its translation: CASSPTLTGGNG. In full, the CDR3 reads CASSPTLTGGNGQYF.

With respect to this clone: Read coverage stops 3 residues before the CDR3 terminus; the germline J gene supplies the remainder. The chain has TRBV7-2 and TRBJ1-1, with D possibly being TRBD1 (5 bases). CDR1 and CDR2 (germline): SGHTA, FQGNSA. This CDR3 is 14 amino acids long. Trimming took 5 bases from V and 4 from J, leaving 14 bases between them. The sequenced part of the CDR3 DNA is TGTGCCAGCAGCATGACAGAAGGGTTCACTGAA. As protein: CASSMTEGFTE. The whole CDR3 protein is CASSMTEGFTEAFF.

Remarks on this clone: The read ends 3 residues before the CDR3 terminus; that terminus is restored from the germline J gene. The rearrangement links TRBV19 to TRBJ1-2; TRBD1 matches 10 bases. The CDR3 has 17 residues. The V segment lost 4 bases and the J segment 5 bases; nucleotides outside the gene matches: 13. From germline, CDR1 is LNHDA and CDR2 SQIVND (reference sequence). The CDR3 sequence: CASSTSTGTGATYGYTF. Partial CDR3 DNA: TGTGCCAGTAGTACCTCCACCGGGACAGGGGCCACGTATGGC.